A selection of T cell receptor beta chains follows, all from one sample in a study of cytomegalovirus exposure and HLA in healthy donors. Profiling relied on immunoSEQ multiplex PCR, and the TCRdb table lists in-frame clones only, not all of them. The repertoire has 120,000 or so clones, 80% of them found once; the top ten carry around 0.24%. Sequencing was carried out using PBMCs. These receptors came from a man over 45 in good health and CMV-seronegative. Both conserved end residues are part of each CDR3. The D gene is left open where the match is weak. A row's size may be missing; if present it is once, few, many or a size class.

V	J	D	size	DNA	CDR3
TRBV11-3	TRBJ1-3	TRBD1	.	TGTGCCAGCAGCTTGGACAGGGGAGACACCATATATTTT	CASSLDRGDTIYF
TRBV7-3	TRBJ1-4	.	few	TGTGCCAGCAGCTTAAGAACCGGGATCGGTGAAAAACTGTTTTTT	CASSLRTGIGEKLFF
TRBV15	TRBJ1-6	.	.	TGTGCCACCAGCAGAGATACTTACTCCTATAATTCACCCCTCCACTTT	CATSRDTYSYNSPLHF
TRBV2	TRBJ2-7	TRBD1	.	TGTGCCACCTCCATCGACAGGGGAGCAAACGAGCAGTACTTC	CATSIDRGANEQYF
TRBV7-2	TRBJ1-2	TRBD1	.	TGTGCCAGCAGCTCCGGACAGGGTCGTGGCTACACCTTC	CASSSGQGRGYTF
TRBV11-2	TRBJ1-1	.	.	TGTGCCAGCAGCTTTATGGGTCCGGGGGGATGGAACACTGAAGCTTTCTTT	CASSFMGPGGWNTEAFF
TRBV9	TRBJ2-7	.	.	TGTGCCAGCGGGGGAGGTAGGAACGAGCAGTACTTC	CASGGGRNEQYF
TRBV10-3	TRBJ1-2	TRBD1	.	TGTGCCATCAGTGAAAACAGGGGCTATGGCTACACCTTC	CAISENRGYGYTF
TRBV7-2	TRBJ2-7	TRBD1	.	TGTGCCAGCAGCCCCGGGACAGTTCCCTACGAGCAGTACTTC	CASSPGTVPYEQYF
TRBV30	TRBJ2-3	TRBD2	.	TGTGCCCGTAGCGGGGGGGCCTCAGATACGCAGTATTTT	CARSGGASDTQYF
TRBV11-3	TRBJ2-2	.	few	TGTGCCAGCAGCGGCAGAGGGGGGGCGGCGAACACCGGGGAGCTGTTTTTT	CASSGRGGAANTGELFF
TRBV7-3	TRBJ2-1	.	once	TGTGCCAGCAGCTTATTCTTCCGGGGGAGCTCCTACAATGAGCAGTTCTTC	CASSLFFRGSSYNEQFF